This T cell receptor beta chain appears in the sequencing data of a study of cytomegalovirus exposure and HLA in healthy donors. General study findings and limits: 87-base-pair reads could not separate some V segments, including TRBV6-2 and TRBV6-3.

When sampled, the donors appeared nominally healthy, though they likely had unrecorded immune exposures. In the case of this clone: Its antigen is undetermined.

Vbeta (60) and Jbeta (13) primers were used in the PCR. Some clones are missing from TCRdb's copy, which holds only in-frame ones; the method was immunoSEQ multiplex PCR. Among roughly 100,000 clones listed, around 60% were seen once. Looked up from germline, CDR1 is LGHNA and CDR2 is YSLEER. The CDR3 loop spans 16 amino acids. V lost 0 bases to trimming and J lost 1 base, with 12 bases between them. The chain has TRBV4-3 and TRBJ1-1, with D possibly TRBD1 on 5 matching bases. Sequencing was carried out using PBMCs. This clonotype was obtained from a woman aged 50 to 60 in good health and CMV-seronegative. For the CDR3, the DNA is TGCGCCAGCAGCCAAGACGATGGACATAGGAACACTGAAGCTTTCTTT. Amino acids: CASSQDDGHRNTEAFF.